A single sample gave rise to the 17 T cell receptor beta chains below, sequenced in a study of blood T cell repertoires in COVID-19. Clones were sequenced by immunoSEQ multiplex PCR, and TCRdb holds only the in-frame ones, with some missing. The data contain 60,000 to 75,000 clones, around nine tenths of them seen just once; the ten biggest clones take up approximately 20%. The sample was peripheral blood. The receptors shown here come from a woman older than 75 with acute or convalescent COVID-19.

About this clone itself: Other nucleotide sequences from this sample produce the same CDR3. The rearrangement links TRBV6-5 to TRBJ1-1; a weak D match, TRBD1 (5 bases). CDR1 and CDR2 from the germline V gene are MNHEY and SVGAGI. The CDR3 length is 12 residues. Trimming shortened V by 2 bases and J by 11 bases, and 12 bases separated the two germline ends. The CDR3 sequence is CASSYRGGEAFF. The DNA of the CDR3 is TGTGCCAGCAGTTACCGTGGAGGGGAGGCTTTCTTT.

This chain joins TRBV7-2 and TRBJ2-7; 14 nucleotides line up with TRBD2. After removal of 0 bases from V and 4 bases from J, the junction contained 8 bases not matched to a gene. Germline-derived CDR1 and CDR2 are SGHTA and FQGNSA. This CDR3 has 18 amino acids. CDR3 loop: CASSLAGTSGGEAYEQYF. The CDR3 DNA is TGTGCCAGCAGCTTAGCAGGGACTAGCGGGGGTGAAGCGTACGAGCAGTACTTC.

The chain combines TRBV9 with TRBJ2-3; no clear D. This CDR3 has 12 residues. The germline V gene has CDR1 SGDLS and CDR2 YYNGEE. Trimming cost V 5 bases and J 0 bases, with 4 bases left between them. The CDR3 spells CASSSSTDTQYF. Written as DNA, the CDR3 is TGTGCCAGCAGTTCTAGCACAGATACGCAGTATTTT.

The V call is TRBV10-3, the J call TRBJ2-2, with a weak D call TRBD1 (5 bases). V was pared by 6 bases and J by 6 bases, with 17 bases between. There are 15 residues in the CDR3. Germline V gene data show CDR1 as ENHRY and CDR2 as SYGVKD. CDR3 sequence (DNA): TGTGCCATCAGGGACACTGGTCAAACGTCCGGGGAGCTGTTTTTT. Protein sequence: CAIRDTGQTSGELFF.

This rearrangement joins TRBV7-6 to TRBJ2-3, with 12 nucleotides matching TRBD1. J gave up 5 bases and V 0 bases, and 12 bases lay outside the gene matches. This CDR3 is built from 19 residues. Germline CDR1 SGHVS, CDR2 FNYEAQ. The DNA of the CDR3 is TGTGCCAGCAGCTTAGCTTGGCCCCCCCGGGACAGGGGGCGAGATACGCAGTATTTT. Protein: CASSLAWPPRDRGRDTQYF.

The CDR3 region is CSVQDSPIVGTEAFF. The DNA of the CDR3 is TGCAGCGTTCAGGACAGTCCAATAGTGGGCACTGAAGCTTTCTTT. This rearrangement joins TRBV29-1 to TRBJ1-1; D possibly corresponds to TRBD1 (6 bases). CDR3 size: 15 residues. With 5 bases removed from V and 4 bases from J, the gap between germline ends came to 20 bases. Germline values: CDR1 SQVTM, CDR2 ANQGSEA.

This chain connects TRBV24-1 to TRBJ2-2; TRBD1 agrees at 7 bases. Germline CDR1 reads KGHDR; CDR2 reads SFDVKD. The CDR3 spans 14 residues. The ends lost 5 bases at V and 4 bases at J; junction bases unmatched: 3. DNA of the CDR3: TGTGCCACCAGTGCACCAGGGGGCACCGGGGAGCTGTTTTTT. As protein: CATSAPGGTGELFF.

The genes are TRBV5-1 and TRBJ2-5; D not certain. Between the trimmed V and J ends, which lost 7 bases and 3 bases, there was a span of 4 bases. Germline V CDR1 and CDR2: SGHRS, YFSETQ. The CDR3 has 10 amino acids. CDR3 coding DNA: TGCGCCAGCGGAGAAGAGACCCAGTACTTC. Its protein is CASGEETQYF.

The genes are TRBV5-1 and TRBJ2-7; TRBD1 agrees at 8 bases. V shed 4 bases and J 1 base; nucleotides not matched to a gene: 7. This CDR3 contains 15 residues. Germline CDR1 and CDR2: SGHRS and YFSETQ. CDR3 in amino acids: CASSIGQGPSYEQYF. Written as DNA, the CDR3 is TGCGCCAGCAGCATAGGACAGGGACCTTCCTACGAGCAGTACTTC.

There are a few counts of this clone. V and J are TRBV5-1 and TRBJ1-6; D might be TRBD1 (5 bases). V was trimmed by 7 bases and J by 0 bases, leaving 8 bases between them. Germline V CDR1 and CDR2: SGHRS, YFSETQ. The CDR3 sequence is 14 residues long. The CDR3 nucleotides are TGCGCCAGCTCCAGGGACTCCTATAATTCACCCCTCCACTTT. This sequence encodes CASSRDSYNSPLHF.

This clone has just one count. The chain employs TRBV12-3 or TRBV12-4 and TRBJ1-2, with D perhaps matching TRBD1 (5 bases). Trimming left V 3 bases short and J 8 bases short, with 13 bases between. This CDR3 region has 13 residues. CDR3 sequence reads: CASSLGLNTGYTF. CDR3 DNA sequence: TGTGCCAGCAGTTTGGGACTCAACACGGGCTACACCTTC.

The chain employs TRBV6-5 and TRBJ1-1; D is unresolved. The V end lost 0 bases, the J end lost 4 bases, and 9 bases lay between the germline ends. The CDR3 consists of 14 residues. CDR1 and CDR2 (germline): MNHEY, SVGAGI. The DNA of the CDR3 is TGTGCCAGCAGTTACTCGAAAAGGAGCACTGAAGCTTTCTTT. This translates into CASSYSKRSTEAFF.

CDR3 sequence (DNA): TGTGCCAGCAGCCAAGAGGTAGACAATGAGCAGTTCTTC. Amino acids: CASSQEVDNEQFF. The rearrangement uses TRBV3-1 (or the pseudogene TRBV3-2) and TRBJ2-1; D gene uncertain. CDR1 and CDR2 from the germline V gene are LGHDT and YNNKEL (reference sequence). The CDR3 is made up of 13 amino acids. Trimming cost V 0 bases and J 5 bases, with 5 bases left between them.

Here the CDR3 reads CASVLQGDYGYTF. The CDR3 bases are TGTGCCAGCGTTTTACAGGGGGACTATGGCTACACCTTC. The chain links TRBV2 to TRBJ1-2; TRBD1 matches at 8 bases. V lost 8 bases and J lost 3; bases outside the gene matches: 5. Germline lookup yields CDR1 SNHLY and CDR2 FYNNEI. The CDR3 loop spans 13 amino acids.

This clone was seen only once. The rearrangement uses TRBV30 and TRBJ2-3; 12 positions match TRBD2. The CDR3 has 14 amino acids. The germline V gene has CDR1 GTSNPN and CDR2 SVGIG (reference sequence). J lost 5 bases, V lost 0 bases, and 0 bases had no gene match. DNA of the CDR3: TGTGCCTGGAGTGTACTAGCGGGGGGAGATACGCAGTATTTT. It encodes CAWSVLAGGDTQYF.

Only one count was recorded for this clone. The genes are TRBV28 and TRBJ1-5; D is undetermined. CDR1 MDHEN and CDR2 SYDVKM come from the germline V gene. The V and J ends lost 4 bases and 2 bases respectively, with 9 bases between them. The CDR3 loop spans 14 amino acids. The CDR3 nucleotides are TGTGCCAGCAGTTCGCTGGGAGGCAATCAGCCCCAGCATTTT. Encoded protein: CASSSLGGNQPQHF.

V gene TRBV29-1 combines with J gene TRBJ1-2, with 7 bases aligning to TRBD1. The germline gives CDR1 SQVTM, CDR2 ANQGSEA. Losses at the gene ends were 7 bases for V and 6 bases for J; bases not matched to a gene: 11. The CDR3 contains 13 residues. CDR3 bases: TGCAGCGCTAGCCGGGACAGCCAAAATGGCTACACCTTC. Protein product: CSASRDSQNGYTF.